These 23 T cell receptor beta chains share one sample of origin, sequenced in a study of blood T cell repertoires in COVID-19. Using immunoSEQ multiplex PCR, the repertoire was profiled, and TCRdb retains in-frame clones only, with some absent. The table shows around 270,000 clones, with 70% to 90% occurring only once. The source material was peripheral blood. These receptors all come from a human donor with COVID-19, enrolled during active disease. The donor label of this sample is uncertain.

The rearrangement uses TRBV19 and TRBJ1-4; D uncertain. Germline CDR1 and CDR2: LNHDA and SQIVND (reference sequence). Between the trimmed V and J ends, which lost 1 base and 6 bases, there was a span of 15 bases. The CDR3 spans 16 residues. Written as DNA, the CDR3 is TGTGCCAGTAGTATAGTCTCGACAACCGGGGATGAAAAACTGTTTTTT. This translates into CASSIVSTTGDEKLFF. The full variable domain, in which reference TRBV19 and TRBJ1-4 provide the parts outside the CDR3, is DGGITQSPKYLFRKEGQNVTLSCEQNLNHDAMYWYRQDPGQGLRLIYYSQIVNDFQKGDIAEGYSVSREKKESFPLTVTSAQKNPTAFYLCASSIVSTTGDEKLFFGSGTQLSVL.

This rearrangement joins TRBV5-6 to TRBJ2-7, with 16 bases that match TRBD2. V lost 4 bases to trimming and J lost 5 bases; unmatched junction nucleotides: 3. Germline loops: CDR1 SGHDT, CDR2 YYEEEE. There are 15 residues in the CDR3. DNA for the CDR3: TGTGCCAGCAGCCCCGGGACTAGCGGGAGGGACGAGCAGTACTTC. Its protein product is CASSPGTSGRDEQYF.

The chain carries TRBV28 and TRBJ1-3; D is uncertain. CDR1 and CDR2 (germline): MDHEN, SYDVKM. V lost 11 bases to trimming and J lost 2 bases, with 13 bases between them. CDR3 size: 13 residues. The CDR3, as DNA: TGTGCCGCGGGAGACGTTGCTGGAAACACCATATATTTT. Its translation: CAAGDVAGNTIYF.

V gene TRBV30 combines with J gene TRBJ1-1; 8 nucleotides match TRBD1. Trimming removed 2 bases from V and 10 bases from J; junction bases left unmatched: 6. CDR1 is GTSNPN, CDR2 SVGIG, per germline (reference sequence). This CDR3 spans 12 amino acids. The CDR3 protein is CAWSTQTGGAFF. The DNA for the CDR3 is TGTGCCTGGAGTACTCAAACAGGGGGAGCTTTCTTT.

This chain's CDR3 is CASSFKGHSSYEQYF. The CDR3 nucleotides are TGTGCCAGCAGTTTCAAGGGACACAGCTCCTACGAGCAGTACTTC. The rearrangement joins TRBV6-5 to TRBJ2-7; TRBD1 is a possible D gene (6 bases). CDR1 and CDR2 (germline): MNHEY, SVGAGI. The CDR3 length is 15 residues. Trimming left V 4 bases short and J 0 bases short, with 13 bases between.

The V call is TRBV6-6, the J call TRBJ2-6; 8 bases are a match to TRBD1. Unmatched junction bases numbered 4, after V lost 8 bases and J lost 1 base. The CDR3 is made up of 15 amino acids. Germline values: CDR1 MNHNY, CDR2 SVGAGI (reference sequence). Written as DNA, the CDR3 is TGTGCCAGCGACAGGGGCGGATCTGGGGCCAACGTCCTGACTTTC. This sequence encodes CASDRGGSGANVLTF.

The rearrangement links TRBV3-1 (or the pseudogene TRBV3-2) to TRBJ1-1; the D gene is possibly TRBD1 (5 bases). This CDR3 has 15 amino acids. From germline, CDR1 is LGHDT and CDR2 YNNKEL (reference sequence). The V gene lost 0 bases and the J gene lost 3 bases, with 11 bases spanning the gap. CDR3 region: CASSQDRPGDTEAFF. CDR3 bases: TGTGCCAGCAGCCAAGACAGACCGGGGGACACTGAAGCTTTCTTT.

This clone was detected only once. The CDR3 DNA follows: TGTGCCATCAGTGAGTCGGGCTTCCGGGATCGTGGCTACACCTTC. Its protein product is CAISESGFRDRGYTF. The V gene is TRBV10-3, the J gene TRBJ1-2; D gene unclear. V gave up 0 bases and J gave up 7 bases, with 15 bases separating them. This CDR3 contains 15 residues. Germline CDR1 ENHRY, CDR2 SYGVKD.

Here the CDR3 DNA reads TGTGCCAGCAGCTTTAGCGGGAAGAATGAGCAGTTCTTC. This translates into CASSFSGKNEQFF. The gene calls are TRBV11-1 and TRBJ2-1; 8 bases agree with TRBD2. V lost 3 bases to trimming and J lost 7 bases; unmatched junction nucleotides: 2. The germline CDR1 and CDR2 sequences are SGHAT and FQDESV (reference sequence). The CDR3 has 13 residues.

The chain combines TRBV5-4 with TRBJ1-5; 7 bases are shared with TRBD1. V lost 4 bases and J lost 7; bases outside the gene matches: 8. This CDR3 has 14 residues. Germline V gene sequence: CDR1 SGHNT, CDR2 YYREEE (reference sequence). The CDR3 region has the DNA TGTGCCAGCAGCGTACGAGGGGGCGGGCAGCCCCAGCATTTT. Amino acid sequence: CASSVRGGGQPQHF.

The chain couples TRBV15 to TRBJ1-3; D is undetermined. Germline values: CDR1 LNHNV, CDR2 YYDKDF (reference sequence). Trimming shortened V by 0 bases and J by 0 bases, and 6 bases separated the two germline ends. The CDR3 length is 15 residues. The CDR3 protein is CATSRDPSSGNTIYF. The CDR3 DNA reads TGTGCCACCAGCAGAGACCCGAGCTCTGGAAACACCATATATTTT.

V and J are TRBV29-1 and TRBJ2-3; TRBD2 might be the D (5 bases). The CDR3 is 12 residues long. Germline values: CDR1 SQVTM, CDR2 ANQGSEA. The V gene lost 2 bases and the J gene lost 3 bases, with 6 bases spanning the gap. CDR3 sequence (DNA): TGCAGCGTTGAACCGGGGACAGATACGCAGTATTTT. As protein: CSVEPGTDTQYF.

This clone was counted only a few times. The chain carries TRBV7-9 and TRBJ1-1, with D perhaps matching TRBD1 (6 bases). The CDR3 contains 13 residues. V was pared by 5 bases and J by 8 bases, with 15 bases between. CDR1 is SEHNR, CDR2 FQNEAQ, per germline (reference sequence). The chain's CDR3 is CASSPGGLREAFF. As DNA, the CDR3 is TGTGCCAGCAGCCCCGGGGGGCTCCGAGAAGCTTTCTTT.

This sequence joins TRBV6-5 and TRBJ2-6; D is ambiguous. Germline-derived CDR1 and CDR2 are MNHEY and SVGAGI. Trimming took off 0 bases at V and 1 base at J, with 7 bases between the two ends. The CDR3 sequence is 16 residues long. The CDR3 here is CASSYSRLSGANVLTF. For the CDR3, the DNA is TGTGCCAGCAGTTACTCGAGGCTATCTGGGGCCAACGTCCTGACTTTC.

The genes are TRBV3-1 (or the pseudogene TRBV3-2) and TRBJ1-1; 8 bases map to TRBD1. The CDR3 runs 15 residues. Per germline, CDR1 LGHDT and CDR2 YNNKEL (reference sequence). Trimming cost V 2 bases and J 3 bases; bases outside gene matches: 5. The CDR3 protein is CASSQILTGDTEAFF. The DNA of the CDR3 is TGTGCCAGCAGCCAAATACTGACAGGGGACACTGAAGCTTTCTTT.

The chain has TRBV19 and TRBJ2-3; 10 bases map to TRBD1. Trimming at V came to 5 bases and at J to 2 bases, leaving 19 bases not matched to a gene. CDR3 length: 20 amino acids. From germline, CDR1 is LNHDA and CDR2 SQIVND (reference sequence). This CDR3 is CASSPGGQGIAGFNTDTQYF. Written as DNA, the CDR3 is TGTGCCAGTAGTCCGGGGGGACAGGGGATCGCCGGCTTCAACACAGATACGCAGTATTTT.

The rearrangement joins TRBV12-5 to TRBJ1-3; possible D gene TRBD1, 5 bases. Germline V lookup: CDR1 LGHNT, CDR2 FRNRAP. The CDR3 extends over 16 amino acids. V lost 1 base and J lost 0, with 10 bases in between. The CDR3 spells CASGLGDSLSGNTIYF. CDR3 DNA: TGTGCTAGTGGTTTGGGAGACAGCCTCTCTGGAAACACCATATATTTT. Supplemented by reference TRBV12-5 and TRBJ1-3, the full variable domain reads DARVTQTPRHKVTEMGQEVTMRCQPILGHNTVFWYRQTMMQGLELLAYFRNRAPLDDSGMPKDRFSAEMPDATLATLKIQPSEPRDSAVYFCASGLGDSLSGNTIYFGEGSWLTVV.

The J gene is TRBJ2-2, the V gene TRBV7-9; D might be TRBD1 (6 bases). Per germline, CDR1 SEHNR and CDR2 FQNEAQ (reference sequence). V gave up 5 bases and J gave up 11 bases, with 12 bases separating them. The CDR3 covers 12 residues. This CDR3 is CASSPRTDELFF. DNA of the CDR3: TGTGCCAGCAGCCCTCGGACAGATGAGCTGTTTTTT.

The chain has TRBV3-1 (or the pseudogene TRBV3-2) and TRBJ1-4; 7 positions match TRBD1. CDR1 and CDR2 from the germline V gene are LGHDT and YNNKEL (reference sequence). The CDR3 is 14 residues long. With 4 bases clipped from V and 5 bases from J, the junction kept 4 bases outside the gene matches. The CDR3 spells CASSPGQLNEKLFF. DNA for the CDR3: TGTGCCAGCAGCCCGGGACAGCTAAATGAAAAACTGTTTTTT.

This chain's CDR3 is CASSPLVYEQYF. The CDR3 DNA reads TGTGCCAGCAGCCCTCTTGTATACGAGCAGTACTTC. The chain employs TRBV12-3 or TRBV12-4 and TRBJ2-7; no clear D gene. This CDR3 comprises 12 residues. V lost 6 bases to trimming and J lost 4 bases, with 10 bases between them.

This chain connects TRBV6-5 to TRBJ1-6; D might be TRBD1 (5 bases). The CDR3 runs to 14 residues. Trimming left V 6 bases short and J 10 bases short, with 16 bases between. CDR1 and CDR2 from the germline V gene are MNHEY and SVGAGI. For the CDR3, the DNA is TGTGCCAGCAGCTCTGGAAGGGGTGGATCACCCCTCCACTTT. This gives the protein CASSSGRGGSPLHF.

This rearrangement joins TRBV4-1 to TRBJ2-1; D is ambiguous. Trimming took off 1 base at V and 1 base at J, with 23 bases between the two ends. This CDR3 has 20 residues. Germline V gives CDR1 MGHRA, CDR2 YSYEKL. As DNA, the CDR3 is TGCGCCAGCAGCCAAGTGTGGGCGAAAATCCAAAGACATTCCTACAATGAGCAGTTCTTC. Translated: CASSQVWAKIQRHSYNEQFF.

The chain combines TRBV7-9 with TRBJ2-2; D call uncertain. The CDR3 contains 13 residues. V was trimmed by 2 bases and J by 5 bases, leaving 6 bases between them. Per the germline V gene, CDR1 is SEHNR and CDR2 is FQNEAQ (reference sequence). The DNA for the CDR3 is TGTGCCAGCAGCTTAAGTCGGACCGGGGAGCTGTTTTTT. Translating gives CASSLSRTGELFF. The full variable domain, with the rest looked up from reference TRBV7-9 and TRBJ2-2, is DTGVSQNPRHKITKRGQNVTFRCDPISEHNRLYWYRQTLGQGPEFLTYFQNEAQLEKSRLLSDRFSAERPKGSFSTLEIQRTEQGDSAMYLCASSLSRTGELFFGEGSRLTVL.